Listed here is a single T cell receptor (beta chain). Its specificity is not known. The authors reverse transcribed all of the isolated RNA, so sequencing captured expressed TCRB transcripts. Assay used: immunoSEQ multiplex PCR; TCRdb lists only in-frame clones, some missing. Altogether roughly 160,000 clones are present, 7.8% being singletons, with the ten largest covering approximately 0.93%. The germline CDR1 and CDR2 sequences are SEHNR and FQNEAQ (reference sequence). Unmatched junction bases numbered 5, after V lost 0 bases and J lost 4 bases. This CDR3 comprises 17 residues. The source of the sample is a study of beta chain features in type 1 diabetes. In the study overall: Sorted cells examined across all samples numbered 100 million to 140 million.

General study findings and limits: A moderate, significant TCRB CDR3 shortening appeared in type 1 diabetes across four CD4+ subsets. In the patient group, naive, central memory and Treg TCRB repertoires seemed more alike than in the healthy donor group.

The V and J genes are TRBV7-9 and TRBJ2-5, with 13 bases identical to TRBD2. Sequences were obtained from central memory CD4+ T cells from blood. The sequence was obtained from a woman between 35 and 50 years old with type 1 diabetes. CDR3: CASSLAPGLAGTETQYF. The CDR3 coding sequence is TGTGCCAGCAGCTTAGCCCCGGGACTAGCGGGAACAGAGACCCAGTACTTC.